Below, 10 T cell receptor beta chains from the same sample are listed, as sequenced in a study of STAT5B mutations in CD4+ large granular lymphocyte leukemia. The data were produced by immunoSEQ multiplex PCR, yet TCRdb's version contains in-frame clones alone and is incomplete. The sample includes under 30,000 clones, 70% to 75% of them seen just once. The sequenced sample consisted of CD4+ T cells from blood buffy coats. These receptor sequences come from a human donor in good health.

This clone was found a few times. The V and J genes are TRBV19 and TRBJ2-7, with 14 nucleotides matching TRBD2. V gave up 4 bases and J gave up 3 bases; unmatched junction bases: 8. This CDR3 region has 17 residues. Germline V gene sequence: CDR1 LNHDA, CDR2 SQIVND (reference sequence). The CDR3 sequence: CASSSRLAGGIFYEQYF. DNA for the CDR3: TGTGCCAGTAGTAGCAGACTAGCGGGAGGGATTTTCTACGAGCAGTACTTC. The variable domain in full, with the rest retrieved from reference TRBV19 and TRBJ2-7, is DGGITQSPKYLFRKEGQNVTLSCEQNLNHDAMYWYRQDPGQGLRLIYYSQIVNDFQKGDIAEGYSVSREKKESFPLTVTSAQKNPTAFYLCASSSRLAGGIFYEQYFGPGTRLTVT.

This clone was counted a single time. The rearrangement links TRBV15 to TRBJ2-7; TRBD1 aligns across 9 bases. Trimming removed 0 bases from V and 4 bases from J; junction bases left unmatched: 1. Looked up from germline, CDR1 is LNHNV and CDR2 is YYDKDF (reference sequence). The CDR3 is made up of 14 amino acids. The CDR3 loop is CATSREDRGYEQYF. The CDR3, as DNA: TGTGCCACCAGCAGAGAAGACAGGGGGTACGAGCAGTACTTC.

The chain carries TRBV7-2 and TRBJ2-7, with D uncertain. The CDR3 has 14 residues. Germline assignment: CDR1 SGHTA and CDR2 FQGNSA. Trimming removed 5 bases at V and 0 bases at J, with 11 bases between. The CDR3 DNA is TGTGCCAGCAGCACCTATACCGGCTCCTACGAGCAGTACTTC. Translating it yields CASSTYTGSYEQYF.

This clone has just a few counts. V is TRBV29-1 and J is TRBJ2-7; no clear D. CDR1 and CDR2 (germline): SQVTM, ANQGSEA. Trimming took 0 bases from V and 5 from J, leaving 5 bases between them. The CDR3 consists of 11 residues. Written as DNA, the CDR3 is TGCAGCGTTGAAGACAACCACGAGCAGTACTTC. Translating gives CSVEDNHEQYF.

This chain connects TRBV9 to TRBJ2-5; D tentatively reads TRBD1 or TRBD2 (5 bases each). CDR1 and CDR2 (germline): SGDLS, YYNGEE. V lost 2 bases and J 5 bases, leaving 16 bases between the germline ends. The CDR3 consists of 15 residues. CDR3 amino acids: CASSVGLGDVETQYF. The DNA of the CDR3 is TGTGCCAGCAGCGTGGGGTTGGGGGATGTGGAGACCCAGTACTTC.

This clone turned up a few times. The chain is built from TRBV9 and TRBJ1-3, with D unclear. CDR1 and CDR2 from the germline V gene are SGDLS and YYNGEE. Trimming took 3 bases from V and 5 from J, leaving 3 bases between them. CDR3 size: 11 residues. The CDR3 spells CASSDRNTIYF. The CDR3 DNA is TGTGCCAGCAGCGACAGAAACACCATATATTTT.

The chain links TRBV25-1 to TRBJ1-4; D is undetermined. Germline V gene lookup returns CDR1 MGHDK and CDR2 SYGVNS. V lost 6 bases, J lost 0 bases, and 11 bases lay in between. The CDR3 has 15 amino acids. The CDR3 DNA reads TGTGCCAGCAGACCTCCGACGGCAACTAATGAAAAACTGTTTTTT. It specifies CASRPPTATNEKLFF.

The chain employs TRBV2 and TRBJ2-1; 9 nucleotides agree with TRBD1. CDR3 length: 15 residues. V lost 6 bases to trimming and J lost 6 bases; unmatched junction nucleotides: 9. In germline, CDR1 is SNHLY, CDR2 FYNNEI. The CDR3 protein is CASSVDRGGSNEQFF. The CDR3 DNA follows: TGTGCCAGCAGCGTAGACAGGGGGGGATCCAATGAGCAGTTCTTC.

The chain has TRBV7-9 and TRBJ2-3; D might be TRBD2 (5 bases). The CDR3 runs 14 residues. The germline V and J ends were trimmed by 5 bases and 4 bases, with 13 bases remaining between them. The V gene's germline CDR1 is SEHNR and CDR2 FQNEAQ (reference sequence). Here the CDR3 DNA reads TGTGCCAGCAGCCCTAGGAGGTCGGCAGATACGCAGTATTTT. Translated: CASSPRRSADTQYF.

The chain has TRBV5-1 and TRBJ2-1; TRBD2 matches 7 bases. The J segment lost 4 bases and the V segment lost 0 bases, leaving 7 bases of the junction unmatched. Germline lookup yields CDR1 SGHRS and CDR2 YFSETQ. There are 16 residues in the CDR3. This CDR3 reads CASSLAVAGEYNEQFF. The CDR3 coding sequence is TGCGCCAGCAGCTTGGCCGTAGCGGGCGAATACAATGAGCAGTTCTTC.